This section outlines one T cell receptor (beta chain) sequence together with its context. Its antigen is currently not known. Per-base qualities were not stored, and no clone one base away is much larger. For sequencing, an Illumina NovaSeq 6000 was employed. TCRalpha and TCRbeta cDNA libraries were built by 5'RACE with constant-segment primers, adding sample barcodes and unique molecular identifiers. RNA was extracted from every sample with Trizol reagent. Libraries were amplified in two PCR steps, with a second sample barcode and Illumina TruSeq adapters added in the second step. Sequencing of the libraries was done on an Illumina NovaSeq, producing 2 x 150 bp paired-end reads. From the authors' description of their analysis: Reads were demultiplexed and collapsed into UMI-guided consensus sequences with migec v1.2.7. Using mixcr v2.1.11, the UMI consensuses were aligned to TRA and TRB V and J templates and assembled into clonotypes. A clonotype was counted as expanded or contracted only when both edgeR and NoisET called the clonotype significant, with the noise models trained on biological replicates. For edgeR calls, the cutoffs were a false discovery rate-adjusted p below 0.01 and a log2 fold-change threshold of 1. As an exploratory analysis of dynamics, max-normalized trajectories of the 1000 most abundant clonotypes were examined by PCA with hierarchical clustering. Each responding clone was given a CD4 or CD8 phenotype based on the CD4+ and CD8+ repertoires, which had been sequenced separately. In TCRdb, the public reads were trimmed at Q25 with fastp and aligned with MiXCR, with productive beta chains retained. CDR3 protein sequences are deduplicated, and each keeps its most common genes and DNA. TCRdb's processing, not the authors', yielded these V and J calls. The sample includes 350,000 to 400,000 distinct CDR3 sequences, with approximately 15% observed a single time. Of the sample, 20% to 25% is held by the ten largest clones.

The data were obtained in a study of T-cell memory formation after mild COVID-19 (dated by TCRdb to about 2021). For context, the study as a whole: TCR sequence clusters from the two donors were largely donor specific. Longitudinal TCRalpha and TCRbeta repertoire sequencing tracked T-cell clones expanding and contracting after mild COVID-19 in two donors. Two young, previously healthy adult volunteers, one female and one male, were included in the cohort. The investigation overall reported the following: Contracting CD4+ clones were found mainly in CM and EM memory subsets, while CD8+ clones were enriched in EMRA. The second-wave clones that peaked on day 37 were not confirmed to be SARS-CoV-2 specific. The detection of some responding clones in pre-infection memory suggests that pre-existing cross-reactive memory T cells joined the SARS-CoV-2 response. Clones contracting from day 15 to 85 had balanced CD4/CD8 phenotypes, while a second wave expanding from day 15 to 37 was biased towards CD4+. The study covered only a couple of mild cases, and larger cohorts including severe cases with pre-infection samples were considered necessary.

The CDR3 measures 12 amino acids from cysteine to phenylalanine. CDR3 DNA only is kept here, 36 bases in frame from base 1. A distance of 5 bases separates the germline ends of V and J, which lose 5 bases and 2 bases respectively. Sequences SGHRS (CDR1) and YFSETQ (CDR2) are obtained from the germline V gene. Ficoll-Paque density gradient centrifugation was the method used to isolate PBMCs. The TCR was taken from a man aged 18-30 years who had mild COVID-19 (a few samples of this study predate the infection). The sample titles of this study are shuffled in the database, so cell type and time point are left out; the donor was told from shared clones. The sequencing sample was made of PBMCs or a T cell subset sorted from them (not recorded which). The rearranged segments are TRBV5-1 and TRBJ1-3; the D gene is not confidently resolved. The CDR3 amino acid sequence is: CASSGAGNTIYF. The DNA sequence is TGCGCCAGCAGTGGGGCTGGAAACACCATATATTTT.